This T cell receptor (beta chain) was identified during a study of CD8+CD57+ T cells in acquired aplastic anemia. Overall study: Average DNA yield from sorted CD4+ and CD8+ cells was around 3.2 ug.

Profiles of TCR beta VDJ and CDR3 were generated from a genomic DNA template. In TCRdb, the reads were re-called with MiXCR into one record per CDR3 protein. The sample shows 200,000 or so distinct CDR3 sequences, over 60% of them seen only once. The CDR3 sequence is 17 residues long. The V segment lost 1 base and the J segment 5 bases; nucleotides outside the gene matches: 12. Germline V gives CDR1 SGHVS, CDR2 FQNEAQ. This clonotype occurred many times. V and J are TRBV7-8 and TRBJ2-5; the match to TRBD2 covers 8 bases. This TCR derives from a human donor with severe aplastic anemia or a healthy control (not recorded which). Sequencing was carried out using sorted CD4+, CD8+, or CD8+CD57+ T cells (not recorded which) from PBMCs. CDR3 sequence (DNA): TGTGCCAGCAGCTTAGTACGCTCGACTAGCGCGGTTGAGACCCAGTACTTC. It codes for CASSLVRSTSAVETQYF.